The clone carrying this T cell receptor (beta chain) was seen only a few times. The source of the sample is a study of shared clonotypes between healthy human individuals. Clones were sequenced by immunoSEQ multiplex PCR, and TCRdb holds only the in-frame ones, with some missing. In the table there are about 1 million clones, roughly 74% of which are singletons. Trimming removed 6 bases from V and 3 bases from J, with 14 bases in between. The CDR3 extends over 14 amino acids. Germline CDR1 reads SNHLY; CDR2 reads FYNNEI. Sequenced input: memory CD4+ T cells from PBMCs. Sample subset: CD45RA-negative fraction. J is TRBJ1-1 and V is TRBV2, with D unresolved. This sequence was found in a man in his late teens or twenties in good health. Some clones in this sample may be carry-over from other donors' samples. The CDR3 region is CASRTSRLDTEAFF. In DNA, the CDR3 is TGTGCCAGCAGGACTTCAAGATTGGACACTGAAGCTTTCTTT.